Listed here are 32 T cell receptor beta chains from one sample, sequenced in a study of Tregs in tolerant kidney transplant recipients. The nonmyeloablative bone marrow transplants came from related graft donors, with transient mixed chimerism. TCRdb's table, derived via immunoSEQ multiplex PCR, lists solely in-frame clones and lacks some. The sample holds fewer than 95,000 clones, approximately 94% seen once. Sequenced material: CD4+ T cells from blood (PBMCs), taken 12 months after the transplant. These receptors were taken from a human patient who received a combined kidney and bone marrow transplant. Part of the T cell pool may stem from the graft donor.

The chain links TRBV6-5 to TRBJ1-3; no firm D call. The CDR3 totals 16 residues. Trimming removed 0 bases at V and 0 bases at J, with 9 bases between. Germline V gene sequence: CDR1 MNHEY, CDR2 SVGAGI. The CDR3 reads CASSYSPGSSGNTIYF. CDR3 DNA: TGTGCCAGCAGTTACTCGCCAGGCAGCTCTGGAAACACCATATATTTT.

Only a few counts were recorded for this clone. The chain combines TRBV7-3 with TRBJ2-5; 15 bases match TRBD2. V lost 5 bases and J lost 4; bases outside the gene matches: 11. Germline V gene data show CDR1 as SGHTA and CDR2 as FQGTGA. The CDR3 consists of 18 residues. The CDR3 spells CASSEQGGLAGGGETQYF. Here the CDR3 DNA reads TGTGCCAGCAGCGAACAGGGGGGACTAGCGGGGGGAGGAGAGACCCAGTACTTC.

The chain couples TRBV5-4 to TRBJ1-4; 8 bases align to TRBD1. The CDR3 consists of 14 residues. The junction had 7 bases not matched to a gene; V was cut back by 4 bases and J by 8 bases. CDR1 SGHNT and CDR2 YYREEE come from the germline V gene (reference sequence). The CDR3 reads CASSQGQGKEKLFF. The CDR3 bases are TGTGCCAGCAGCCAAGGACAGGGAAAGGAAAAACTGTTTTTT.

The chain combines TRBV11-3 with TRBJ2-3, with D possibly matching TRBD2 (6 bases). Per germline, CDR1 SGHNT and CDR2 YENEEA. This CDR3 is 16 amino acids long. Trimming stripped 1 base from V and 6 bases from J, with 17 bases between. The CDR3 region is CASSLGNGGIMDTQYF. The DNA for the CDR3 is TGTGCCAGCAGCTTAGGTAATGGAGGGATTATGGATACGCAGTATTTT.

V and J are TRBV4-3 and TRBJ2-2, with 8 bases fitting TRBD2. The CDR3 runs 17 residues. V gave up 4 bases and J gave up 7 bases; unmatched junction bases: 14. CDR1 is LGHNA and CDR2 is YSLEER in the germline V gene. CDR3 protein: CASSLLPRGGASGELFF. The DNA of the CDR3 is TGCGCCAGCAGCCTCCTCCCTCGGGGGGGGGCTAGCGGGGAGCTGTTTTTT.

The J gene is TRBJ1-3, the V gene TRBV4-1; no definite D call. The V end was cut by 0 bases, the J end by 0 bases, with 9 bases between. Germline-derived CDR1 and CDR2 are MGHRA and YSYEKL. The CDR3 extends over 16 amino acids. CDR3: CASSQDAQYSGNTIYF. The CDR3 DNA reads as TGCGCCAGCAGCCAAGATGCCCAGTACTCTGGAAACACCATATATTTT.

For this clone: A read error may produce the germline difference seen at one junction end. The chain employs TRBV5-4 and TRBJ1-4; 10 bases are a match to TRBD1. This CDR3 spans 15 amino acids. CDR1 is SGHNT and CDR2 is YYREEE in the germline V gene (reference sequence). CDR3 region: CASSQPTGGREKLFF. The CDR3 nucleotides read TGCGCCAGCAGCCAACCGACAGGGGGCAGGGAAAAACTGTTTTTT.

CDR3 in DNA: TGTGCCAGCAGCTTAGAAGGTACTAGCGGCTCCTACAATGAGCAGTTCTTC. Translation: CASSLEGTSGSYNEQFF. The chain combines TRBV11-3 with TRBJ2-1; 8 nucleotides line up with TRBD2. Germline assignment: CDR1 SGHNT and CDR2 YENEEA. This CDR3 contains 17 residues. V lost 0 bases to trimming and J lost 0 bases; unmatched junction nucleotides: 4.

The chain has TRBV4-3 and TRBJ2-5; D not certain. Germline CDR1 reads LGHNA; CDR2 reads YSLEER. CDR3 size: 14 residues. V lost 1 base and J 3 bases, leaving 9 bases between the germline ends. The CDR3 bases are TGCGCCAGCAGCCAAGCCCGGGTGAAAGAGACCCAGTACTTC. Its protein product is CASSQARVKETQYF.

J is TRBJ2-2 and V is TRBV5-1; 14 nucleotides agree with TRBD2. Trimming cost V 3 bases and J 3 bases; bases outside gene matches: 4. The CDR3 length is 17 residues. Germline-derived CDR1 and CDR2 are SGHRS and YFSETQ. The DNA of the CDR3 is TGCGCCAGCAGCTCAGGGACTAGCGGGAGATACACCGGGGAGCTGTTTTTT. Its protein is CASSSGTSGRYTGELFF.

J is TRBJ2-2 and V is TRBV7-3; TRBD2 matches 10 bases. J gave up 7 bases and V 4 bases, and 9 bases lay outside the gene matches. This CDR3 is built from 16 residues. CDR1 is SGHTA and CDR2 is FQGTGA in the germline V gene. Here the CDR3 reads CASSSWASGSVGELFF. CDR3 nucleotides: TGTGCCAGCAGCTCCTGGGCTAGCGGGAGTGTCGGGGAGCTGTTTTTT.

The CDR3 nucleotides are TGTGCCAGCAGCTTATTGGGGAGTACTAACTATGGCTACACCTTC. Translated, it gives CASSLLGSTNYGYTF. The chain combines TRBV7-2 with TRBJ1-2; D gene uncertain. This CDR3 has 15 amino acids. Germline CDR1 reads SGHTA; CDR2 reads FQGNSA. V lost 2 bases and J lost 0, with 10 bases in between.

This chain joins TRBV18 and TRBJ2-5, with D perhaps matching TRBD2 (7 bases). With 2 bases removed from V and 1 base from J, the gap between germline ends came to 14 bases. CDR3 length: 16 residues. The germline V gene encodes CDR1 KGHSH and CDR2 LQKENI. CDR3 in amino acids: CASSPVGGGVQETQYF. As DNA, the CDR3 is TGTGCCAGCTCACCAGTGGGCGGGGGCGTCCAAGAGACCCAGTACTTC.

The chain joins TRBV7-2 to TRBJ2-7; 9 positions match TRBD1. The CDR3 totals 15 residues. The V gene's germline CDR1 is SGHTA and CDR2 FQGNSA. V was pared by 1 base and J by 5 bases, with 6 bases of the junction left unmatched. The CDR3 coding sequence is TGTGCCAGCAGCTTAGAGACAGGGGGACTTGACGAGCAGTACTTC. Translation: CASSLETGGLDEQYF.

The J gene is TRBJ1-2, the V gene TRBV19; 7 nucleotides line up with TRBD1. The CDR3 spans 14 residues. CDR1 is LNHDA and CDR2 is SQIVND in the germline V gene (reference sequence). The trim removed 3 bases at V and 4 bases at J, leaving 5 bases unmatched. In nucleotides, the CDR3 is TGTGCCAGTAGTATTTCATCAGGGGGCTATGGCTACACCTTC. This translates into CASSISSGGYGYTF.

The gene calls are TRBV2 and TRBJ1-4; 8 nucleotides match TRBD1. Looked up from germline, CDR1 is SNHLY and CDR2 is FYNNEI. V dropped 7 bases and J dropped 6; count of bases not matched to a gene: 7. There are 14 residues in the CDR3. The CDR3 loop reads CASIDRGGDEKLFF. DNA for the CDR3: TGTGCCAGCATCGACAGGGGCGGTGATGAAAAACTGTTTTTT.

This rearrangement joins TRBV28 to TRBJ1-3; D perhaps matches TRBD1 (5 bases). This CDR3 has 15 residues. Germline V gene sequence: CDR1 MDHEN, CDR2 SYDVKM. Trimming took off 3 bases at V and 0 bases at J, with 9 bases between the two ends. CDR3 region: CASSFPGYSGNTIYF. In DNA, the CDR3 is TGTGCCAGCAGTTTCCCAGGGTACTCTGGAAACACCATATATTTT.

This CDR3 is CASSPNRLAFETQYF. The CDR3 DNA reads TGTGCCAGCTCACCCAACCGACTAGCGTTTGAGACCCAGTACTTC. The chain couples TRBV18 to TRBJ2-5; 8 nucleotides match TRBD2. The V segment lost 3 bases and the J segment 5 bases; nucleotides outside the gene matches: 8. The germline V gene has CDR1 KGHSH and CDR2 LQKENI. The CDR3 sequence is 15 residues long.

The chain recombines TRBV7-2 with TRBJ1-6; 9 bases map to TRBD1. Trimming took 6 bases from V and 5 from J; bases not matched to a gene: 8. Germline values: CDR1 SGHTA, CDR2 FQGNSA. This CDR3 contains 16 residues. This chain's CDR3 is CASRQGAGRDNSPLHF. The CDR3, as DNA: TGTGCCAGCAGACAGGGGGCGGGGAGAGATAATTCACCCCTCCACTTT. The whole variable domain, filled in from reference TRBV7-2 and TRBJ1-6, reads GAGVSQSPSNKVTEKGKDVELRCDPISGHTALYWYRQSLGQGLEFLIYFQGNSAPDKSGLPSDRFSAERTGGSVSTLTIQRTQQEDSAVYLCASRQGAGRDNSPLHFGNGTRLTVT.

The chain combines TRBV2 with TRBJ1-5; a weak D match, TRBD1 (6 bases). CDR1 is SNHLY and CDR2 is FYNNEI in the germline V gene. The CDR3 length is 15 residues. V was cut by 6 bases and J by 8 bases, with 20 bases left in between. CDR3 coding DNA: TGTGCCAGCAGAGCAGGGGATTATGGTTTAGAGCCCCAGCATTTT. Protein sequence: CASRAGDYGLEPQHF.

The chain combines TRBV7-2 with TRBJ2-5, with 11 bases that match TRBD2. Per the germline V gene, CDR1 is SGHTA and CDR2 is FQGNSA. The CDR3 covers 16 residues. The junction had 6 bases not matched to a gene; V was cut back by 1 base and J by 5 bases. CDR3 sequence (DNA): TGTGCCAGCAGCTTAGTTAGCGGGGGGGCCCGGGAGACCCAGTACTTC. As protein: CASSLVSGGARETQYF.

This clone appeared once. The chain couples TRBV4-3 to TRBJ1-4; 8 bases align to TRBD1. CDR1 is LGHNA, CDR2 YSLEER, per germline. The trim removed 5 bases at V and 6 bases at J, leaving 8 bases unmatched. This CDR3 is built from 15 residues. The CDR3 DNA follows: TGCGCCAGCAGCTCCCAGGGGGCGAGTGATGAAAAACTGTTTTTT. Its protein product is CASSSQGASDEKLFF.

This rearrangement joins TRBV28 to TRBJ2-7; tentative D call: TRBD1 (5 bases). This CDR3 spans 14 amino acids. Germline V gene data show CDR1 as MDHEN and CDR2 as SYDVKM. Trimming stripped 3 bases from V and 0 bases from J, with 9 bases between. The DNA for the CDR3 is TGTGCCAGCAGTTTTGACAGTTACTCCTACGAGCAGTACTTC. As protein: CASSFDSYSYEQYF. Looking up the rest from reference TRBV28 and TRBJ2-7 gives the full variable domain: DVKVTQSSRYLVKRTGEKVFLECVQDMDHENMFWYRQDPGLGLRLIYFSYDVKMKEKGDIPEGYSVSREKKERFSLILESASTNQTSMYLCASSFDSYSYEQYFGPGTRLTVT.

The V gene is TRBV5-1, the J gene TRBJ2-1; 9 bases fit TRBD1. CDR3 length: 17 amino acids. V lost 4 bases to trimming and J lost 4 bases; unmatched junction nucleotides: 12. Germline CDR1 SGHRS, CDR2 YFSETQ. The CDR3 bases are TGCGCCAGCAGCCCTAACCCGACAGGGGGTGGATACAATGAGCAGTTCTTC. Residues: CASSPNPTGGGYNEQFF.

The chain carries TRBV5-1 and TRBJ2-1; D may be TRBD1 (5 bases). Trimming shortened V by 2 bases and J by 4 bases, and 7 bases separated the two germline ends. The CDR3 covers 13 residues. Germline CDR1 SGHRS, CDR2 YFSETQ. DNA of the CDR3: TGCGCCAGCAGCTTAACAGGATACAATGAGCAGTTCTTC. This sequence encodes CASSLTGYNEQFF.

The table lists this clone with a count of one. This chain uses TRBV10-3 with TRBJ2-7, with D unresolved. This CDR3 has 12 residues. Germline CDR1 and CDR2: ENHRY and SYGVKD. V lost 4 bases and J 0 bases, leaving 4 bases between the germline ends. The CDR3 is CAISAVSYEQYF. The CDR3 nucleotides are TGTGCCATCAGTGCAGTCTCCTACGAGCAGTACTTC.

The chain combines TRBV5-1 with TRBJ2-7; TRBD1 matches at 11 bases. Trimming at V came to 0 bases and at J to 1 base, leaving 3 bases not matched to a gene. The CDR3 totals 16 residues. Germline values: CDR1 SGHRS, CDR2 YFSETQ. The CDR3 region has the DNA TGCGCCAGCAGCTTGGAGGGACAGGGGGTATCCTACGAGCAGTACTTC. Its protein product is CASSLEGQGVSYEQYF.

The chain employs TRBV19 and TRBJ2-3, with a possible D match to TRBD1 (6 bases). This CDR3 is built from 14 residues. In germline, CDR1 is LNHDA, CDR2 SQIVND (reference sequence). Trimming stripped 7 bases from V and 2 bases from J, with 13 bases between. CDR3 coding DNA: TGTGCCAGTACCCGGGACATTCTCACAGATACGCAGTATTTT. Translation gives CASTRDILTDTQYF.

This sequence joins TRBV5-4 and TRBJ2-3, with 10 nucleotides matching TRBD2. Germline lookup yields CDR1 SGHNT and CDR2 YYREEE (reference sequence). With 4 bases clipped from V and 2 bases from J, the junction kept 7 bases outside the gene matches. This CDR3 region has 16 residues. CDR3 DNA sequence: TGTGCCAGCAGCCTACCTAGCGGGAGTTTCACAGATACGCAGTATTTT. Amino acid sequence: CASSLPSGSFTDTQYF.

The V gene is TRBV21-1, the J gene TRBJ2-7; the table's D call TRBD2 went unverified against the DNA. TRBV21-1 has pseudogene status. The CDR3 extends over 15 amino acids. The CDR3 DNA reads TGTGCCAGCAGCAAAGAACCGGGGAATGTGGACGAGCAGTACTTC. The encoded protein is CASSKEPGNVDEQYF.

The chain combines TRBV28 with TRBJ2-7; TRBD1 matches at 10 bases. Germline assignment: CDR1 MDHEN and CDR2 SYDVKM. There are 13 residues in the CDR3. The V segment lost 6 bases and the J segment 3 bases; nucleotides outside the gene matches: 2. The CDR3 sequence is CASRRTGGYEQYF. The CDR3 DNA is TGTGCCAGCAGGAGGACAGGGGGCTACGAGCAGTACTTC.

This chain joins TRBV10-3 and TRBJ2-1; D might be TRBD1 (6 bases). This CDR3 spans 13 amino acids. V was pared by 8 bases and J by 1 base, with 9 bases between. Germline CDR1 and CDR2: ENHRY and SYGVKD. The CDR3: CAIRGGSYNEQFF. The CDR3 DNA reads TGTGCCATCCGAGGGGGTTCCTACAATGAGCAGTTCTTC.